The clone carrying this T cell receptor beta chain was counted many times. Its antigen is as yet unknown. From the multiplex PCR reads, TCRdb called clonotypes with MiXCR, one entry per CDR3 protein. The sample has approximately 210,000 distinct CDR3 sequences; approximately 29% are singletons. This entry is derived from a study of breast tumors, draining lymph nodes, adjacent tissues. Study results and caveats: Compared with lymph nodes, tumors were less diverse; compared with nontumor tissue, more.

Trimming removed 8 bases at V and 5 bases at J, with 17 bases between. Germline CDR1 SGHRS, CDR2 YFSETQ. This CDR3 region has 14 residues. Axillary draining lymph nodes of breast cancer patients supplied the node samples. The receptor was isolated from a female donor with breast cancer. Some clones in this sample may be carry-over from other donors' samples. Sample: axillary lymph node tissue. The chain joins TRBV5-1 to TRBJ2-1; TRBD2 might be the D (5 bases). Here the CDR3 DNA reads TGCGCCAGTAAGGGATGGGAGAACCACAATGAGCAGTTCTTC. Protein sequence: CASKGWENHNEQFF. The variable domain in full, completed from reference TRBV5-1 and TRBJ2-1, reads KAGVTQTPRYLIKTRGQQVTLSCSPISGHRSVSWYQQTPGQGLQFLFEYFSETQRNKGNFPGRFSGRQFSNSRSEMNVSTLELGDSALYLCASKGWENHNEQFFGPGTRLTVL.